Each of the 26 T cell receptor beta chains below was sequenced from the same sample in a study of blood T cell repertoires in COVID-19. Method: immunoSEQ multiplex PCR; TCRdb's copy keeps in-frame clones and lacks some. The repertoire holds 450,000 or so clones, with around 91% as singletons. The specimen sequenced was PBMCs or T cells enriched from blood (not recorded which). Receptor source: a young man who had recovered from COVID-19.

The chain carries TRBV7-9 and TRBJ1-4; TRBD1 agrees at 7 bases. Germline V gene sequence: CDR1 SEHNR, CDR2 FQNEAQ (reference sequence). The V segment lost 5 bases and the J segment 0 bases; nucleotides outside the gene matches: 6. The CDR3 length is 16 residues. Here the CDR3 reads CASSKWDRPTNEKLFF. The CDR3 DNA reads as TGTGCCAGCAGCAAGTGGGACAGACCAACTAATGAAAAACTGTTTTTT.

CDR3 nucleotide sequence: TGTGCCAGCAGGTCGACAGAGCAAGCCCAGCATTTT. Amino acids: CASRSTEQAQHF. V usage is TRBV28 and J usage is TRBJ1-5; a weak D match, TRBD1 (5 bases). V lost 6 bases, J lost 11 bases, and 14 bases lay in between. The CDR3 has 12 amino acids. Germline lookup yields CDR1 MDHEN and CDR2 SYDVKM.

The J gene is TRBJ2-1, the V gene TRBV3-1 (or the pseudogene TRBV3-2); 9 nucleotides match TRBD1. The J segment lost 7 bases and the V segment lost 1 base, leaving 14 bases of the junction unmatched. The germline CDR1 and CDR2 sequences are LGHDT and YNNKEL (reference sequence). There are 18 residues in the CDR3. The CDR3: CASSQGRTPGQGYNEQFF. In DNA, the CDR3 is TGTGCCAGCAGCCAAGGCAGAACTCCGGGACAGGGCTATAATGAGCAGTTCTTC.

This rearrangement joins TRBV19 to TRBJ1-2, with 7 nucleotides matching TRBD1. CDR3 length: 13 amino acids. Germline-derived CDR1 and CDR2 are LNHDA and SQIVND (reference sequence). Germline trimming cut 8 bases from V and 3 bases from J; bases unmatched to any gene: 6. CDR3 sequence (DNA): TGTGCCAGTCGTAGGGACAGTTACTATGGCTACACCTTC. It specifies CASRRDSYYGYTF.

The rearrangement joins TRBV19 to TRBJ2-4, with 7 bases that match TRBD1. V lost 8 bases and J lost 16; bases outside the gene matches: 11. From germline, CDR1 is LNHDA and CDR2 SQIVND (reference sequence). The CDR3 is made up of 11 amino acids. The CDR3 DNA is TGTGCCAGTGGGACAGCGAACTGGGGATACTTC. Protein sequence: CASGTANWGYF. Combining the CDR3 with reference TRBV19 and TRBJ2-4 gives the whole variable domain DGGITQSPKYLFRKEGQNVTLSCEQNLNHDAMYWYRQDPGQGLRLIYYSQIVNDFQKGDIAEGYSVSREKKESFPLTVTSAQKNPTAFYLCASGTANWGYFGAGTRLSVL.

The gene calls are TRBV3-1 (or the pseudogene TRBV3-2) and TRBJ1-1; D ambiguous. The V gene's germline CDR1 is LGHDT and CDR2 YNNKEL (reference sequence). The ends were cut back, 4 bases at V and 5 bases at J, with 8 bases in the middle. This CDR3 has 12 residues. This CDR3 is CASSRISTEAFF. The CDR3 DNA reads as TGTGCCAGCAGCCGTATTAGTACTGAAGCTTTCTTT.

The chain uses TRBV2 and TRBJ1-3; TRBD1 is a possible D gene (6 bases). The CDR3 contains 15 residues. V shed 6 bases and J shed 0 bases, with 12 bases lying between them. CDR1 SNHLY and CDR2 FYNNEI come from the germline V gene. CDR3 region: CASSPTGTSGNTIYF. The CDR3 nucleotides are TGTGCCAGCAGCCCCACAGGGACCTCTGGAAACACCATATATTTT.

This clone was recorded a few times. The chain recombines TRBV14 with TRBJ1-2; the D gene is possibly TRBD1 (5 bases). V lost 1 base, J lost 3 bases, and 15 bases lay in between. The CDR3 has 16 residues. Germline V gene data show CDR1 as SGHDN and CDR2 as FVKESK. In nucleotides, the CDR3 is TGTGCCAGCAGCCAAGCAGGACAAGAAAGTTACTATGGCTACACCTTC. Amino acid sequence: CASSQAGQESYYGYTF. Together with reference TRBV14 and TRBJ1-2, the CDR3 gives the full variable domain: EAGVTQFPSHSVIEKGQTVTLRCDPISGHDNLYWYRRVMGKEIKFLLHFVKESKQDESGMPNNRFLAERTGGTYSTLKVQPAELEDSGVYFCASSQAGQESYYGYTFGSGTRLTVV.

The chain carries TRBV6-1 and TRBJ1-2, with 8 bases lining up with TRBD1. The V and J ends lost 1 base and 3 bases, in that order; junction bases with no gene match: 4. The CDR3 runs to 15 residues. Germline V gene data show CDR1 as MNHNS and CDR2 as SASEGT. Here the CDR3 reads CASSEEDRVDYGYTF. CDR3 DNA: TGTGCCAGCAGTGAAGAGGACAGGGTGGACTATGGCTACACCTTC.

The chain recombines TRBV5-1 with TRBJ2-1; perhaps TRBD2 as D (5 bases). CDR1 and CDR2 from the germline V gene are SGHRS and YFSETQ. Trimming removed 7 bases from V and 3 bases from J, with 17 bases in between. This CDR3 is 15 amino acids long. For the CDR3, the DNA is TGCGCCAGCGGCGCATTGGACGGGATCTACAATGAGCAGTTCTTC. This sequence encodes CASGALDGIYNEQFF.

The genes are TRBV7-6 and TRBJ2-7; a weak D match, TRBD2 (5 bases). Trimming took off 5 bases at V and 2 bases at J, with 16 bases between the two ends. CDR1 is SGHVS, CDR2 FNYEAQ, per germline. CDR3 size: 15 residues. The CDR3 here is CASSPMSRGPYEQYF. The CDR3 DNA reads as TGTGCCAGCAGCCCCATGAGTCGAGGGCCCTACGAGCAGTACTTC.

The table lists this clone with a count of one. This chain connects TRBV10-3 to TRBJ1-2; D not resolved. V was pared by 0 bases and J by 2 bases, with 10 bases between. CDR1 ENHRY and CDR2 SYGVKD come from the germline V gene. CDR3 length: 15 amino acids. CDR3 coding DNA: TGTGCCATCAGTGAGTCTAACTCCCCAAACTATGGCTACACCTTC. Its protein is CAISESNSPNYGYTF.

The chain joins TRBV30 to TRBJ2-3; D uncertain. CDR1 is GTSNPN, CDR2 SVGIG, per germline (reference sequence). There are 14 residues in the CDR3. Written as DNA, the CDR3 is TGTTCTATCAGAGAGACGGGTAGCACAGATACGCAGTATTTT. Its translation: CSIRETGSTDTQYF.

The chain employs TRBV30 and TRBJ1-4; 9 bases match TRBD1. The CDR3 contains 14 residues. V lost 0 bases and J lost 6; bases outside the gene matches: 2. The germline V gene encodes CDR1 GTSNPN and CDR2 SVGIG (reference sequence). The CDR3 is CAWSVGQGYEKLFF. The CDR3 DNA sequence: TGTGCCTGGAGTGTGGGACAGGGATATGAAAAACTGTTTTTT.

V and J are TRBV10-3 and TRBJ1-2; D is unclear. Germline V gives CDR1 ENHRY, CDR2 SYGVKD. The CDR3 length is 13 residues. V was shortened by 3 bases and J by 2 bases, with 7 bases between the two germline ends. The CDR3 here is CAISDRRNYGYTF. The DNA of the CDR3 is TGTGCCATCAGTGACCGGCGGAACTATGGCTACACCTTC.

At least ten counts were recorded for this clone. The chain is built from TRBV11-2 and TRBJ1-6; D is undetermined. The CDR3 covers 16 residues. V was clipped by 4 bases and J by 4 bases, with 14 bases between them. Germline values: CDR1 SGHAT, CDR2 FQNNGV. The CDR3 is CASSSNRLAYNSPLHF. CDR3 nucleotides: TGTGCCAGCAGCTCAAATAGACTGGCGTATAATTCACCCCTCCACTTT.

The V gene is TRBV10-3, the J gene TRBJ2-2; maybe TRBD2 (5 bases). CDR1 ENHRY and CDR2 SYGVKD come from the germline V gene. Between the trimmed V and J ends, which lost 6 bases and 1 base, there was a span of 12 bases. CDR3 length equals 15 residues. This CDR3 is CAISPIARNTGELFF. CDR3 DNA: TGTGCCATCAGCCCGATAGCGCGGAACACCGGGGAGCTGTTTTTT.

The V call is TRBV21-1, the J call TRBJ1-6; TRBD1 was called by the table and not checked on the DNA. TRBV21-1 is a recognized pseudogene. CDR3 length equals 17 residues. This CDR3 reads CASSTTQTSAYNSPLHF. CDR3 DNA: TGTGCCAGCAGCACAACTCAGACATCCGCGTATAATTCACCCCTCCACTTT.

The chain is built from TRBV30 and TRBJ1-2; tentative D call: TRBD1 (5 bases). The V gene's germline CDR1 is GTSNPN and CDR2 SVGIG (reference sequence). The CDR3 consists of 13 residues. The V and J ends lost 0 bases and 6 bases respectively, with 11 bases between them. The CDR3 region has the DNA TGTGCCTGGAGTGTAGATCCGGGGGATGGCTACACCTTC. It yields the protein CAWSVDPGDGYTF.

The J gene is TRBJ2-1, the V gene TRBV3-1 (or the pseudogene TRBV3-2); D not resolved. The germline V gene encodes CDR1 LGHDT and CDR2 YNNKEL (reference sequence). This CDR3 is built from 15 residues. Trimming took off 1 base at V and 2 bases at J, with 9 bases between the two ends. CDR3 coding DNA: TGTGCCAGCAGCCAAGGAAGCGAAGCCTACAATGAGCAGTTCTTC. Translating it yields CASSQGSEAYNEQFF.

The chain carries TRBV9 and TRBJ2-5; D ambiguous. CDR1 is SGDLS, CDR2 YYNGEE, per germline. This CDR3 has 12 amino acids. Trimming stripped 3 bases from V and 1 base from J, with 4 bases between. The CDR3 loop reads CASSATQETQYF. The CDR3 DNA is TGTGCCAGCAGCGCTACCCAAGAGACCCAGTACTTC. The variable domain in full, with the rest retrieved from reference TRBV9 and TRBJ2-5, is DSGVTQTPKHLITATGQRVTLRCSPRSGDLSVYWYQQSLDQGLQFLIQYYNGEERAKGNILERFSAQQFPDLHSELNLSSLELGDSALYFCASSATQETQYFGPGTRLLVL.

This clone was found once. The chain joins TRBV29-1 to TRBJ1-1; D remains ambiguous. From germline, CDR1 is SQVTM and CDR2 ANQGSEA. The CDR3 is made up of 12 amino acids. V dropped 5 bases and J dropped 0 bases, with 7 bases sitting between them. The CDR3 here is CSVRRVNTEAFF. The DNA for the CDR3 is TGCAGCGTTCGTCGGGTGAACACTGAAGCTTTCTTT.

V and J are TRBV28 and TRBJ1-2; TRBD1 is a possible D gene (5 bases). Germline V gene data show CDR1 as MDHEN and CDR2 as SYDVKM. The CDR3 is made up of 15 amino acids. The V and J ends lost 2 bases and 5 bases respectively, with 15 bases between them. In nucleotides, the CDR3 is TGTGCCAGCAGTTTAGGGGGTTTTAGCGGGTATGGCTACACCTTC. It encodes CASSLGGFSGYGYTF.

The gene calls are TRBV5-4 and TRBJ2-3; 7 bases line up with TRBD2. The germline CDR1 and CDR2 sequences are SGHNT and YYREEE (reference sequence). This CDR3 has 18 amino acids. V lost 5 bases and J lost 0; bases outside the gene matches: 15. The CDR3 loop reads CASRRWGGPLSSTDTQYF. For the CDR3, the DNA is TGTGCCAGCAGGCGGTGGGGGGGACCGCTCTCTAGCACAGATACGCAGTATTTT. The full variable domain, in which reference TRBV5-4 and TRBJ2-3 provide the parts outside the CDR3, is ETGVTQSPTHLIKTRGQQVTLRCSSQSGHNTVSWYQQALGQGPQFIFQYYREEENGRGNFPPRFSGLQFPNYSSELNVNALELDDSALYLCASRRWGGPLSSTDTQYFGPGTRLTVL.

The chain has TRBV9 and TRBJ2-1, with D possibly matching TRBD1 (6 bases). The germline CDR1 and CDR2 sequences are SGDLS and YYNGEE. Trimming stripped 4 bases from V and 14 bases from J, with 19 bases between. This CDR3 has 13 residues. DNA of the CDR3: TGTGCCAGCAGCTCAACCACAGCAGGGGAGAAGTTCTTC. It codes for CASSSTTAGEKFF.

This chain connects TRBV5-5 to TRBJ1-2, with unresolved D. Looked up from germline, CDR1 is SGHKS and CDR2 is YYEKEE (reference sequence). Trimming took off 0 bases at V and 0 bases at J, with 15 bases between the two ends. The CDR3 runs to 17 residues. The CDR3: CASSLGRRGETNYGYTF. DNA for the CDR3: TGTGCCAGCAGCTTGGGCAGACGGGGTGAGACTAACTATGGCTACACCTTC. Filled out from reference TRBV5-5 and TRBJ1-2, the complete variable domain reads DAGVTQSPTHLIKTRGQQVTLRCSPISGHKSVSWYQQVLGQGPQFIFQYYEKEERGRGNFPDRFSARQFPNYSSELNVNALLLGDSALYLCASSLGRRGETNYGYTFGSGTRLTVV.